This TCR beta chain was documented in a study of T cell repertoires in cytomegalovirus infection. Study-wide background: Evidence of both CMV infection and a matching HLA type came from public TCR beta signatures.

The study, taken as a whole, reports: Predominance within the ex vivo response was attributable to HLA-C-restricted CMV-specific TCR beta clonotypes.

This clonotype was seen a handful of times. The antigen is undetermined. TCRdb reprocessed the reads with MiXCR, giving one entry per CDR3 protein. The table records 69,000 or so distinct CDR3 sequences, 28% of them present only once. Sequencing used CD8+ T cells from cultured PBMCs, obtained from culture after CMV antigen stimulation. This TCR came from a human donor in good health (CMV status not recorded). Some clones in this sample may be carry-over from other donors' samples.

In DNA, the CDR3 is TGTGCCAGCAGCCAAGCAGGGATTGACGAGACCCAGTACTTC. Translating gives CASSQAGIDETQYF. The genes are TRBV14 and TRBJ2-5, with D possibly TRBD1 on 5 matching bases. This CDR3 has 14 amino acids. CDR1 and CDR2 (germline): SGHDN, FVKESK. V lost 1 base and J lost 5, with 11 bases in between.